This T cell receptor beta chain was captured by sequencing in a study of shared clonotypes between healthy human individuals (dated by TCRdb to 2020 to 2022). Background for the entire study: Two women and three men aged 18 to 49 years were included in the cohort. For each donor, three plates each were used for CD4 naive and CD4 memory, two plates were used for CD8 naive, and one plate was used for CD8 memory. The study deeply sequenced blood TCR repertoires of roughly five healthy adults to estimate repertoire size and the extent of clonotype sharing between individuals. To increase sequencing depth and limit assay-specific biases, TCR repertoire library preparation and sequencing were carried out by different laboratories using diverse techniques. Leukapheresis yielded between about 0.94 and 10 billion PBMCs per donor.

The trim is 3 bases for V and 9 bases for J, with a gap of 18 bases between the germline ends. The CDR3 runs 14 residues from the cysteine to the phenylalanine. Only the CDR3 part of the read is kept: 42 bases, read in frame from the first base. CDR1 and CDR2 are read off the germline V gene as KGHSH and LQKENI. Overall study outcomes, separate from this receptor: Only blood was sampled, and tissue TCR repertoires likely differ from those in blood. Based on pairwise subsampling, the degree of clonotype sharing among donors was expected to be affected by sequencing depth. Compared with non-shared clonotypes, clonotypes shared by all four sorted-subset donors had higher generation probabilities. The genetic and exposure-history diversity represented was limited by the small number of donors. Larger estimated clonotype richness was generally found for naive subsets than for memory subsets. Across a handful of donors, approximately 5% of naive CD4, roughly 3.5% of naive CD8, 2% to 2.5% of memory CD4, and approximately 0.4% of memory CD8 clonotypes were shared. Incomplete sequencing was indicated by rarefaction of sorted-subset datasets, despite the large sequencing depth.

Using the deep immunoSEQ assay, multiplex PCR amplified TCR CDR3 regions from genomic DNA. Genomic DNA extracted from each cell subset was distributed evenly over all wells of several immunoSEQ 96-well plates, and each plate served as one replicate. Each replicate PCR for sorted subsets received around 200 ng genomic DNA, equal to about 29,000 T cell genomes. Purified libraries were measured with a Qubit 3.0 fluorometer, size-checked on a Bioanalyzer 2100, and measured again with the KAPA Library Quantification kit. Every immunoSEQ 96-well plate was sequenced on a separate single-read 150-cycle Illumina NextSeq 550 flow cell. The study's own analysis went as follows. Because only junctional sequences without quality scores were contained in the immunoSEQ output, filtering matching that applied to full-length reads could not be performed. To assign V/J genes and CDR3, sequences were annotated against IMGT germline references using PyIR, a Python wrapper for IgBLAST v1.9. Any read was removed if the V/J assignment was weak (E-value above 1e-6), the CDR3 was missing, or the read contained stop codons, out-of-frame junctions, or ambiguous translated residues. V3J clonotypes were defined as sequences sharing an identical inferred V gene, J gene, and CDR3 amino acid sequence. The percentage overlap between two repertoires was calculated by dividing the number of shared unique clonotypes by the size of the smaller repertoire. Repertoire richness was assessed with RTK rarefaction, the Chao1 estimator, and Recon v2.1 estimates of unobserved clonotypes. OLGA was used to compute generation probabilities for all TCRbeta clonotypes that the gDNA method yielded from a few donors. Imported from immuneACCESS, the table was reduced by TCRdb to in-frame sequences with V and J called. These copies leave out some clones; in studies compared against another copy, an unresolved V gene accounts for under half, and the cause of the remainder is not known. Clonal size and the V and J genes are those of that table, whereas D and trimming came from the DNA. Across this sample there are 550,000 to 850,000 clones, with around two thirds seen only once. The ten most abundant clones make up roughly 1.7% of the sample.

To note about this clone: Which antigen it targets is not known. The record has no base qualities; no much larger clone is one base away.

The donors were healthy, HIV-negative adults who had no recently reported acute infections or vaccinations. Only Caucasian adults living in Nashville, Tennessee, USA were represented among the donors. CD4+ T cells were enriched by magnetic negative selection, after which naive cells were positively selected on CD45RA and the negative fraction was taken as the memory subset. Blood was collected by leukapheresis, and PBMCs were isolated by Ficoll-Histopaque density gradient centrifugation and then cryopreserved in liquid nitrogen vapor phase. Analytical flow cytometry was used to check the purity and quantity of each magnetically sorted T cell population. Genomic DNA was isolated from each sorted fraction and quantified by UV absorbance on a Nanodrop 2000c.

The source is a young woman in good health. The sequence joins TRBV18 to TRBJ2-7; the D gene is unclear. The sequencing sample was made of memory CD4+ T cells sorted from blood. Read against the paper, the sample's cell subset or site label means: CD45RA-negative fraction. CDR3 loop: CASSPFGSPRGQYF. The DNA sequence is given as TGTGCCAGCTCACCTTTTGGCAGCCCTCGCGGGCAGTACTTC.